These 12 T cell receptor beta chains came from one sample sequenced in a study of blood T cells in healthy people across ages (dated by TCRdb to the mid-2010s). The library came from 5' RACE. Data came from an Illumina HiSeq 2500. A second about 7 to 12 cycle PCR used a sample-barcoded 5' primer and a J-beta primer mix. TCRdb reanalyzed the raw reads on its own, using fastp at Q25 for trimming and MiXCR for clone calling, and kept in-frame beta chains. When rows share a CDR3 protein, they turn into one entry using the most common DNA and genes. The sample table records 800,000 or so distinct CDR3 sequences; around a quarter of these occur just once. The biggest ten clones account for roughly 3.8% of the sample. These data were also filed under a second study, of T cells of mothers and their children.

Sequenced sample: blood. These receptors were taken from a boy aged 5-17 years in good health.

This rearrangement joins TRBV24-1 to TRBJ2-5; D call uncertain. The germline V gene has CDR1 KGHDR and CDR2 SFDVKD. Trimming took 0 bases from V and 7 from J, leaving 11 bases between them. The CDR3 is made up of 14 amino acids. The CDR3 is CATSDLSSPGTQYF. The CDR3 DNA is TGTGCCACCAGTGATTTGAGTAGCCCTGGGACCCAGTACTTC.

The genes are TRBV5-6 and TRBJ2-7, with D uncertain. Per the germline V gene, CDR1 is SGHDT and CDR2 is YYEEEE. The CDR3 is made up of 13 amino acids. The V end lost 4 bases, the J end lost 3 bases, and 11 bases lay between the germline ends. The chain's CDR3 is CASSQALFYEQYF. In DNA form, the CDR3 reads TGTGCCAGCAGCCAAGCGCTCTTCTACGAGCAGTACTTC.

The chain employs TRBV4-1 and TRBJ2-7, with D perhaps assigned TRBD1 or TRBD2 (5 bases each). The CDR3 length is 14 residues. Germline CDR1 and CDR2: MGHRA and YSYEKL. The ends were cut back, 0 bases at V and 2 bases at J, with 8 bases in the middle. CDR3 residues: CASSQDMGAYEQYF. The CDR3 DNA reads as TGCGCCAGCAGCCAAGATATGGGGGCCTACGAGCAGTACTTC.

The chain employs TRBV6-6 and TRBJ1-5; 9 bases map to TRBD1. This CDR3 region has 15 residues. Germline V gene lookup returns CDR1 MNHNY and CDR2 SVGAGI (reference sequence). J was trimmed by 1 base and V by 6 bases; bases with no gene match: 4. The CDR3 loop is CASRDGQGSNQPQHF. The CDR3 DNA reads as TGTGCCAGCAGGGATGGACAGGGGAGCAATCAGCCCCAGCATTTT.

This clonotype was recorded a few times. The chain combines TRBV20-1 with TRBJ2-3, with 10 bases that match TRBD2. CDR3 length: 18 residues. CDR1 DFQATT and CDR2 SNEGSKA come from the germline V gene (reference sequence). Losses at the gene ends were 0 bases for V and 0 bases for J; bases not matched to a gene: 9. CDR3 sequence (DNA): TGCAGTGCTAGAGAAATAGCCGGACTAGCGGCTAGCACAGATACGCAGTATTTT. This codes for CSAREIAGLAASTDTQYF.

The chain has TRBV7-2 and TRBJ2-7, with TRBD1 identical over 8 bases. Germline CDR1 SGHTA, CDR2 FQGNSA. The CDR3 is 16 amino acids. The junction had 11 bases not matched to a gene; V was cut back by 4 bases and J by 3 bases. The CDR3 bases are TGTGCCAGCAGCTCCGTAGGGACAGGAACCCGCTACGAGCAGTACTTC. Its protein is CASSSVGTGTRYEQYF.

The V and J genes are TRBV20-1 and TRBJ1-2; maybe TRBD1 (5 bases). Germline V gene sequence: CDR1 DFQATT, CDR2 SNEGSKA (reference sequence). The CDR3 is 16 residues long. The ends were cut back, 2 bases at V and 2 bases at J, with 18 bases in the middle. The CDR3 reads CSARPNQGRWNYGYTF. In DNA, the CDR3 is TGCAGTGCTAGACCGAACCAGGGCCGGTGGAACTATGGCTACACCTTC.

This clonotype was counted only a few times. CDR3 residues: CASSRRQGGTNEKLFF. The CDR3 coding sequence is TGTGCCAGCTCACGGAGACAGGGAGGAACTAATGAAAAACTGTTTTTT. The chain is built from TRBV18 and TRBJ1-4; 7 bases are shared with TRBD1. Germline lookup yields CDR1 KGHSH and CDR2 LQKENI. V was pared by 4 bases and J by 1 base, with 6 bases of the junction left unmatched. CDR3 size: 16 residues.

This clonotype was counted between two and nine times. The CDR3 loop reads CAISQDRGASYEQYF. The CDR3 DNA sequence: TGTGCCATCAGTCAGGACAGGGGTGCGTCCTACGAGCAGTACTTC. The chain combines TRBV10-3 with TRBJ2-7, with TRBD1 matching 9 bases. Per germline, CDR1 ENHRY and CDR2 SYGVKD. Losses at the gene ends were 5 bases for V and 1 base for J; bases not matched to a gene: 6. This CDR3 region has 15 residues.

The rearrangement links TRBV21-1 to TRBJ1-5; the table's D gene call, TRBD1, was not cross checked with the DNA. TRBV21-1 is labeled a pseudogene. This CDR3 is built from 16 residues. In DNA form, the CDR3 reads TGTGCCAGCAGCCTCACGGAACAGATAAGCAATCAGCCCCAGCATTTT. It codes for CASSLTEQISNQPQHF.

This clonotype was detected a few times. The chain uses TRBV13 and TRBJ2-2; 10 bases map to TRBD2. V lost 5 bases and J lost 1; bases outside the gene matches: 4. The CDR3 consists of 16 residues. Germline V lookup: CDR1 PRHDT, CDR2 FYEKMQ (reference sequence). DNA of the CDR3: TGTGCCAGCAGCGACCTAGCGGGAGAGAACACCGGGGAGCTGTTTTTT. Translating gives CASSDLAGENTGELFF.

The sample holds a few counts of this clonotype. J is TRBJ2-3 and V is TRBV15, with 7 positions matching TRBD1. Germline V gene lookup returns CDR1 LNHNV and CDR2 YYDKDF (reference sequence). J was trimmed by 2 bases and V by 5 bases; bases with no gene match: 4. The CDR3 spans 14 residues. The CDR3 loop reads CATSPGQYTDTQYF. Here the CDR3 DNA reads TGTGCCACCAGCCCGGGACAGTACACAGATACGCAGTATTTT.